This record concerns one T cell receptor (beta chain) sequence. Each patient's relapse followed autologous stem cell transplantation, and brentuximab vedotin exposure varied. Produced via immunoSEQ multiplex PCR; TCRdb's table is partial and in-frame only. The sample records roughly 47,000 clones, roughly 80% being singletons. The data originate from a study of PD-1 blockade in classical Hodgkin lymphoma. This clonotype was obtained from a human donor with classical Hodgkin lymphoma. This specimen was peripheral blood mononuclear cells (PBMCs), taken before the second cycle of nivolumab.

CDR3 region: CAWSSSPGQGFTDTQYF. CDR3 coding DNA: TGTGCCTGGAGTTCCAGCCCGGGACAGGGGTTCACAGATACGCAGTATTTT. V and J are TRBV30 and TRBJ2-3; 10 bases are shared with TRBD1. CDR3 length: 17 residues. The germline gives CDR1 GTSNPN, CDR2 SVGIG (reference sequence). Trimming at V came to 2 bases and at J to 2 bases, leaving 10 bases not matched to a gene.